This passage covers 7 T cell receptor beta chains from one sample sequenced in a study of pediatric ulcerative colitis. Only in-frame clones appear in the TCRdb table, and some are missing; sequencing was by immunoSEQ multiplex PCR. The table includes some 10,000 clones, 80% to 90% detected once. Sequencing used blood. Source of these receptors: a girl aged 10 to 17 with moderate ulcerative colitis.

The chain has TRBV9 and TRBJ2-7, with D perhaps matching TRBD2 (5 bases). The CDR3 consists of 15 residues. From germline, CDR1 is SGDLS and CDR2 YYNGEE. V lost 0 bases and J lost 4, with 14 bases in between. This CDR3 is CASSVGPSLRYEQYF. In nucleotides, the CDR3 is TGTGCCAGCAGCGTAGGTCCTAGCTTGAGGTACGAGCAGTACTTC.

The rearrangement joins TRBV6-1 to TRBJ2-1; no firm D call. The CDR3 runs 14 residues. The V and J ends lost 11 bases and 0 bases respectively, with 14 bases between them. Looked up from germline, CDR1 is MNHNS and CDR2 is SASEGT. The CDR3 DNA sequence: TGTGCCTCCGACCCTATGAGCTCCTACAATGAGCAGTTCTTC. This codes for CASDPMSSYNEQFF.

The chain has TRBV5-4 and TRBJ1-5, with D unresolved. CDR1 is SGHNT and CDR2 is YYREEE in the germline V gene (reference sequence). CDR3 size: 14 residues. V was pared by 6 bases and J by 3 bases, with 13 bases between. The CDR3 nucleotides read TGTGCCAGCATCACCCCCAATCCCAATCAGCCCCAGCATTTT. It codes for CASITPNPNQPQHF.

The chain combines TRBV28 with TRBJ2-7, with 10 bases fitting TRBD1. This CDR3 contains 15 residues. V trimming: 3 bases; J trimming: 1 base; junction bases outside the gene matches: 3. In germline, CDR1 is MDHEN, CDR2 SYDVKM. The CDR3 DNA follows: TGTGCCAGCAGTTTTTGGGGACAGGGGTCCTACGAGCAGTACTTC. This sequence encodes CASSFWGQGSYEQYF.

This chain's CDR3 is CASSNDGSSSGNTIYF. The CDR3 nucleotides read TGTGCCAGCAGCAACGACGGGTCCAGCTCTGGAAACACCATATATTTT. The chain links TRBV2 to TRBJ1-3; D remains unclear. Germline V gene data show CDR1 as SNHLY and CDR2 as FYNNEI. The CDR3 covers 16 residues. V lost 6 bases and J 0 bases, leaving 15 bases between the germline ends.

The CDR3 DNA follows: TGCGCCAGCAGCCTGCAGACAGGGGGCTACTACGAGCAGTACTTC. Amino acids: CASSLQTGGYYEQYF. The V call is TRBV5-1, the J call TRBJ2-7, with 10 bases matching TRBD1. V lost 4 bases and J lost 3; bases outside the gene matches: 7. In germline, CDR1 is SGHRS, CDR2 YFSETQ. This CDR3 region has 15 residues.

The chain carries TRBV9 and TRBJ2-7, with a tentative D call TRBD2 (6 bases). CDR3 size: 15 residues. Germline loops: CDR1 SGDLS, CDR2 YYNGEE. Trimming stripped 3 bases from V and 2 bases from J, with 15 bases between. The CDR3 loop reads CASSATGTGAYEQYF. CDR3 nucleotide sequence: TGTGCCAGCAGCGCGACCGGGACGGGGGCCTACGAGCAGTACTTC. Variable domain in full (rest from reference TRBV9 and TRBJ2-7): DSGVTQTPKHLITATGQRVTLRCSPRSGDLSVYWYQQSLDQGLQFLIQYYNGEERAKGNILERFSAQQFPDLHSELNLSSLELGDSALYFCASSATGTGAYEQYFGPGTRLTVT.